This T cell receptor beta chain was sequenced for a study of T cells in Graves' hyperthyroidism and ophthalmopathy. This clonotype has ten or more counts. There were TCR beta CDR3 regions amplified from RNA transcripts. Primed by the HTBI set, a first-round RT-PCR was run on the TCR CDR3. TCRdb ran MiXCR on the multiplex PCR reads and lists one entry per CDR3 protein. The sample shows roughly 640,000 distinct CDR3 sequences, approximately 16% of them seen only once. Germline CDR1 and CDR2: MDHEN and SYDVKM. CDR3 length: 14 amino acids. Trimming removed 7 bases at V and 3 bases at J, with 16 bases between. Patients with ophthalmopathy all had a Clinical Activity Score of at least 3, a NOSPECS grade of at least 4 and duration under 3 months. Uncontrolled infection, other autoimmune disease, pregnancy or lactation led to exclusion. Every diagnosis used clinical symptoms, serum thyroxine and TRAb, thyroid ultrasound and orbital computed tomography.

The chain has TRBV28 and TRBJ2-7; D remains unclear. The source material was blood. The receptor was derived from a middle-aged woman with Graves' ophthalmopathy. DNA of the CDR3: TGTGCCAGCAACCCGGCAGGATTCTTCTACGAGCAGTACTTC. It translates to CASNPAGFFYEQYF.